The T cell receptor beta chain under discussion was sequenced for a study of cytomegalovirus exposure and HLA in healthy donors. A remark on this clone: The antigen is undetermined.

The germline V gene has CDR1 MGHRA and CDR2 YSYEKL. This CDR3 comprises 14 residues. Trimming stripped 8 bases from V and 1 base from J, with 14 bases between. TCRdb's copy holds only in-frame clones and misses some; the assay was immunoSEQ multiplex PCR. The repertoire includes 300,000 to 450,000 clones, 86% of them detected once, and over 0.75% sits in the top ten. General observations from the study: Confirmation was obtained in vitro that a few CMV-associated chains are specific for CMV antigens. A list of 150 to 200 TCR beta chains associated with cytomegalovirus was given. Clusters of TCRs from the first cohort tended to co-occur in the roughly 120 validation repertoires (as a later analysis found).

The sequence derives from a woman aged 18-29 years in good health and CMV-seronegative. V and J are TRBV4-1 and TRBJ1-1; D ambiguous. Sequencing was performed on PBMCs. The CDR3 spells CASGGRVGNTEAFF. The CDR3 nucleotides read TGCGCCAGCGGCGGCCGAGTGGGGAACACTGAAGCTTTCTTT.